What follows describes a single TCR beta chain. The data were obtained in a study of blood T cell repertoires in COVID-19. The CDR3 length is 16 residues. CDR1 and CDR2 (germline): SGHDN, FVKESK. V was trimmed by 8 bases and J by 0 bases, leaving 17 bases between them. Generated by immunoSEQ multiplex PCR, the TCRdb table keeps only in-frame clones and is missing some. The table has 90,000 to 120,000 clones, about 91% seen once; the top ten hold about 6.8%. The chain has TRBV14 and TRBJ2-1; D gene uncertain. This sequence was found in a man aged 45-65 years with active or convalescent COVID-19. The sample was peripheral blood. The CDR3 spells CASGGLRSSSYNEQFF. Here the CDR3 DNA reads TGTGCCAGCGGTGGGCTCAGATCAAGCTCCTACAATGAGCAGTTCTTC.